This TCR beta chain was sequenced during a study of breast tumors, draining lymph nodes, adjacent tissues. Each CDR3 protein is one row after TCRdb ran MiXCR on the multiplex PCR reads. The sample records some 100,000 distinct CDR3 sequences, 21% being singletons. At least ten counts were recorded for this clonotype. The antigen remains unidentified. Findings of the study overall: Data only fit, rather than demonstrated, lymph node origin of most tumor T cells. Tumor TCR diversity was below lymph nodes but above nontumor tissue.

Trimming took off 1 base at V and 5 bases at J, with 12 bases between the two ends. CDR1 is SGHAT, CDR2 FQNNGV, per germline. This CDR3 contains 14 residues. The lymph nodes were axillary draining lymph nodes from breast cancer patients. The chain joins TRBV11-2 to TRBJ2-7; TRBD1 is a possible D gene (6 bases). The receptor's source is a female donor with breast cancer. Some clones in this sample may be carry-over from other donors' samples. Sequencing was done on a sample of axillary lymph node tissue. CDR3 residues: CASSLGQGSDEQYF. CDR3 nucleotide sequence: TGTGCCAGCAGCTTAGGGCAGGGGAGCGACGAGCAGTACTTC.